This TCR beta chain was sequenced for a study of T-cell reconstitution after alpha-beta-depleted transplantation in children. Study results and caveats: Some patients' high day-60 TCRbeta diversity was attributed to recipient cells surviving conditioning. Fresh T-cell production supplied most of the T-cell counts and diversity seen one year after transplant. Alpha-beta T cells present about two months after transplant were reported to originate from several hundred expanded graft clones.

On this clonotype itself: Its target is not known.

Preparation of the TCRbeta library used unique molecular identifiers. MiXCR, run by TCRdb on the PCR reads, gives a single entry per CDR3 protein. The sample includes about 580,000 distinct CDR3 sequences, around 27% of them seen just once. This TCR came from a boy under two years old with Wiskott-Aldrich syndrome, due to receive a stem cell transplant. The sequences come from PBMCs, collected before TCRalphabeta/CD19-depleted stem cell transplant.

The CDR3 loop is CSASSGLAPYEQYF. As DNA, the CDR3 is TGCAGTGCTAGTTCCGGGTTAGCCCCCTACGAGCAGTACTTC. This chain links TRBV20-1 with TRBJ2-7; unclear D gene. V shed 3 bases and J shed 2 bases, with 14 bases lying between them. The CDR3 has 14 residues. In germline, CDR1 is DFQATT, CDR2 SNEGSKA (reference sequence).